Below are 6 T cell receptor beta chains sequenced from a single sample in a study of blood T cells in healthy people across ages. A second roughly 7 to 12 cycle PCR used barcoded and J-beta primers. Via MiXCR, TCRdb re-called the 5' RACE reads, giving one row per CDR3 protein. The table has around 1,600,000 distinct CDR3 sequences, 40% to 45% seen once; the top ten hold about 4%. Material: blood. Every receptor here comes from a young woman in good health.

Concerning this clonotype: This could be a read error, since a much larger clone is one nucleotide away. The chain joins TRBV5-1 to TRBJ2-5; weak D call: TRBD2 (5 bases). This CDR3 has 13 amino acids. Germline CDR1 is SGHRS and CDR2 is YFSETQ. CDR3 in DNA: TGCGCCAACAGCAAGGGAGTCCAAGAGACCCAGTACTTC. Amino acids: CANSKGVQETQYF.

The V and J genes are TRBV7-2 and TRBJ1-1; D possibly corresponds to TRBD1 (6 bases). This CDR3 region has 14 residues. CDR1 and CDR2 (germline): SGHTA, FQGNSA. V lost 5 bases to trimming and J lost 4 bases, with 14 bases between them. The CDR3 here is CASSGAGAFTEAFF. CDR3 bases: TGTGCCAGCAGCGGAGCAGGGGCATTCACTGAAGCTTTCTTT.

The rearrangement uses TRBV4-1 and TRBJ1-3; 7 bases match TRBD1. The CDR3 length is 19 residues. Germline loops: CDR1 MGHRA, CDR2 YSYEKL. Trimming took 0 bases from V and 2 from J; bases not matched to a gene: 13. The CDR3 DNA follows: TGCGCCAGCAGCCAAGATGGTAGGGGACAGCCGAGCCCTGGAAACACCATATATTTT. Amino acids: CASSQDGRGQPSPGNTIYF.

The CDR3 reads CASSQGWGIGGETQYF. CDR3 DNA: TGCGCCAGCAGCCAAGGGTGGGGAATAGGCGGAGAGACCCAGTACTTC. The chain is built from TRBV4-1 and TRBJ2-5, with D unclear. V was cut by 1 base and J by 4 bases, with 16 bases left in between. CDR1 is MGHRA and CDR2 is YSYEKL in the germline V gene. The CDR3 has 16 residues.

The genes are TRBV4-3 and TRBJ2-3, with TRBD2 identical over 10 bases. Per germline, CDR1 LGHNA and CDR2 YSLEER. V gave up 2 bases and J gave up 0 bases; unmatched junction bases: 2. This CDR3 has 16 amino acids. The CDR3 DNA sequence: TGCGCCAGCAGCCAAACTAGCGGGGCTAGCACAGATACGCAGTATTTT. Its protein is CASSQTSGASTDTQYF.

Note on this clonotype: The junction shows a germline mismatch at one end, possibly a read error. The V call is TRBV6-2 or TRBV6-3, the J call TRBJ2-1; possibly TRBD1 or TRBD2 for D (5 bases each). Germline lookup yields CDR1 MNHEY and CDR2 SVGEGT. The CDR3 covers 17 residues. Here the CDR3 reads CASSQWEPGPPRGEQLF. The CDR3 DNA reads TGTGCCAGCAGTCAATGGGAGCCGGGACCTCCGAGGGGTGAGCAGCTCTTC.